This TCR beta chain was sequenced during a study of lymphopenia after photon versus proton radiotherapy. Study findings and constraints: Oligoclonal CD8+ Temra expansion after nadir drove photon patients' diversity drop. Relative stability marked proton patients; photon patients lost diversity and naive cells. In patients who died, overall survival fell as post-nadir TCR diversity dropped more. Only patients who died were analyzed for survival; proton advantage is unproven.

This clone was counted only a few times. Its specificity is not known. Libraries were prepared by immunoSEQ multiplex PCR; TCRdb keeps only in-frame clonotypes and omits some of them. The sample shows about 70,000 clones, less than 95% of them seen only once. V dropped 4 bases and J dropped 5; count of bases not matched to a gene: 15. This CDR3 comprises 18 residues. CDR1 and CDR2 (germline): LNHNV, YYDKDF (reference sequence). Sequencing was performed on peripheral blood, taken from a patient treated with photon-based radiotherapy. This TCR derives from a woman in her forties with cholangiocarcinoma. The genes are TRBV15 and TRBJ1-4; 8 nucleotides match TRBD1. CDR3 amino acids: CATSTVRGQEYPNEKLFF. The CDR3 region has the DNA TGTGCCACCAGCACAGTCAGGGGGCAGGAGTACCCGAATGAAAAACTGTTTTTT.